These 18 T cell receptor beta chains share one sample of origin, sequenced in a study of blood T cell repertoires in COVID-19. TCRdb keeps only in-frame clones here, not all; method: immunoSEQ multiplex PCR. In the table there are 65,000 to 75,000 clones, about nine tenths of which are singletons. The sequencing sample was made of peripheral blood. These receptors were obtained from a middle-aged man with active COVID-19.

The chain's CDR3 is CASSLGSKNIQYF. CDR3 sequence (DNA): TGTGCCAGTAGTCTCGGGTCCAAAAACATTCAGTACTTC. The V gene is TRBV19, the J gene TRBJ2-4; D ambiguous. CDR1 LNHDA and CDR2 SQIVND come from the germline V gene (reference sequence). Trimming removed 5 bases at V and 2 bases at J, with 7 bases between. This CDR3 comprises 13 residues. Together with reference TRBV19 and TRBJ2-4, the CDR3 gives the full variable domain: DGGITQSPKYLFRKEGQNVTLSCEQNLNHDAMYWYRQDPGQGLRLIYYSQIVNDFQKGDIAEGYSVSREKKESFPLTVTSAQKNPTAFYLCASSLGSKNIQYFGAGTRLSVL.

The chain links TRBV21-1 to TRBJ1-4; TRBD1, the table's D call, was not compared with the DNA. TRBV21-1 is listed as a pseudogene. The CDR3 extends over 14 amino acids. CDR3 sequence: CASSNRDNNEKLFF. Written as DNA, the CDR3 is TGTGCCAGCAGCAACCGGGACAATAATGAAAAACTGTTTTTT.

This clone was recorded only once. The genes are TRBV6-2 or TRBV6-3 and TRBJ2-2; the D is unclear. This CDR3 comprises 14 residues. V gave up 0 bases and J gave up 2 bases, with 4 bases separating them. CDR1 is MNHEY and CDR2 is SVGEGT in the germline V gene. The CDR3: CASSYSSNTGELFF. The CDR3 coding sequence is TGTGCCAGCAGTTACTCTAGCAACACCGGGGAGCTGTTTTTT.

The rearrangement links TRBV5-1 to TRBJ2-3; 11 positions agree with TRBD2. J gave up 3 bases and V 2 bases, and 8 bases lay outside the gene matches. CDR3 length equals 17 residues. Germline V gives CDR1 SGHRS, CDR2 YFSETQ. Here the CDR3 reads CASSFGTSGGGTDTQYF. In nucleotides, the CDR3 is TGCGCCAGCAGCTTTGGCACTAGCGGGGGCGGGACAGATACGCAGTATTTT.

The chain uses TRBV7-9 and TRBJ2-5, with 15 bases matching TRBD2. V dropped 5 bases and J dropped 5; count of bases not matched to a gene: 12. Germline CDR1 SEHNR, CDR2 FQNEAQ (reference sequence). There are 18 residues in the CDR3. The CDR3 protein is CASSPRTSGGAEWETQYF. CDR3 sequence (DNA): TGTGCCAGCAGCCCAAGGACTAGCGGGGGGGCTGAATGGGAGACCCAGTACTTC. Complete variable domain (other parts from reference TRBV7-9 and TRBJ2-5): DTGVSQNPRHKITKRGQNVTFRCDPISEHNRLYWYRQTLGQGPEFLTYFQNEAQLEKSRLLSDRFSAERPKGSFSTLEIQRTEQGDSAMYLCASSPRTSGGAEWETQYFGPGTRLLVL.

The J gene is TRBJ2-3, the V gene TRBV30; TRBD2 matches at 13 bases. The germline gives CDR1 GTSNPN, CDR2 SVGIG (reference sequence). V shed 2 bases and J 5 bases; nucleotides not matched to a gene: 7. The CDR3 has 16 residues. The CDR3 region is CAWSPGTSGTGDTQYF. CDR3 nucleotide sequence: TGTGCCTGGAGTCCTGGGACTAGCGGGACGGGAGATACGCAGTATTTT. Drawing the rest from reference TRBV30 and TRBJ2-3, the complete variable domain is SQTIHQWPATLVQPVGSPLSLECTVEGTSNPNLYWYRQAAGRGLQLLFYSVGIGQISSEVPQNLSASRPQDRQFILSSKKLLLSDSGFYLCAWSPGTSGTGDTQYFGPGTRLTVL.

The V call is TRBV6-5, the J call TRBJ2-7, with D uncertain. In germline, CDR1 is MNHEY, CDR2 SVGAGI. V was trimmed by 6 bases and J by 0 bases, leaving 12 bases between them. The CDR3 consists of 14 residues. CDR3 region: CASRITGGSYEQYF. In DNA, the CDR3 is TGTGCCAGCAGAATCACTGGTGGCTCCTACGAGCAGTACTTC.

The rearrangement links TRBV7-2 to TRBJ2-5, with 12 bases aligning to TRBD2. V shed 5 bases, J shed 4 bases, and the junction held 8 bases outside the gene matches. The CDR3 is 16 residues long. The germline V gene has CDR1 SGHTA and CDR2 FQGNSA. The CDR3 is CASSHRTSGNLETQYF. CDR3 in DNA: TGTGCCAGCAGCCATAGGACTAGCGGGAATCTAGAGACCCAGTACTTC. Combining the CDR3 with reference TRBV7-2 and TRBJ2-5 gives the whole variable domain GAGVSQSPSNKVTEKGKDVELRCDPISGHTALYWYRQSLGQGLEFLIYFQGNSAPDKSGLPSDRFSAERTGGSVSTLTIQRTQQEDSAVYLCASSHRTSGNLETQYFGPGTRLLVL.

The gene calls are TRBV4-3 and TRBJ1-2, with TRBD1 matching over 7 bases. The junction had 5 bases not matched to a gene; V was cut back by 0 bases and J by 4 bases. Germline CDR1 and CDR2: LGHNA and YSLEER. The CDR3 is 15 residues long. For the CDR3, the DNA is TGCGCCAGCAGCCAAGATCCAGGGGACAGCTATGGCTACACCTTC. This translates into CASSQDPGDSYGYTF.

CDR3 sequence: CASSRVGRDTQYF. Written as DNA, the CDR3 is TGTGCCAGCAGCCGGGTCGGAAGAGATACGCAGTATTTT. V gene TRBV7-3 combines with J gene TRBJ2-3, with D unresolved. CDR3 length: 13 amino acids. From germline, CDR1 is SGHTA and CDR2 FQGTGA. V lost 5 bases and J lost 5, with 11 bases in between.

In the case of this clone: At one of its ends the junction is not consistent with the germline gene, which may arise from a read error. The chain's CDR3 is CASSSGQNTEAFF. CDR3 nucleotide sequence: TGTGCTAGCAGCTCGGGACAGAACACTGAAGCTTTCTTT. The V call is TRBV7-7, the J call TRBJ1-1, with D tentatively TRBD1 (6 bases). Germline V gene lookup returns CDR1 SSHAT and CDR2 FNYEAQ (reference sequence). The CDR3 extends over 13 amino acids.

This chain connects TRBV5-4 to TRBJ2-3, with 7 bases lining up with TRBD1. In germline, CDR1 is SGHNT, CDR2 YYREEE (reference sequence). The CDR3 consists of 17 residues. V shed 6 bases, J shed 5 bases, and the junction held 18 bases outside the gene matches. The CDR3 DNA sequence: TGTGCCAGCACCTATCGGACAGGCAGAAACGAACGAGATACGCAGTATTTT. It is translated as CASTYRTGRNERDTQYF.

The chain employs TRBV6-5 and TRBJ1-1, with D maybe TRBD1 (5 bases). V was cut by 3 bases and J by 1 base, with 12 bases left in between. The V gene's germline CDR1 is MNHEY and CDR2 SVGAGI. CDR3 length: 15 residues. CDR3 bases: TGTGCCAGCAGTTATAAGGGGCTGGGGAACACTGAAGCTTTCTTT. Its translation: CASSYKGLGNTEAFF.

This clone came up a few times. DNA for the CDR3: TGCGCCAGCAGTGACACAGGCTTCTATGGCTACACCTTC. It specifies CASSDTGFYGYTF. This rearrangement joins TRBV10-2 to TRBJ1-2; weak D call: TRBD1 (5 bases). V lost 3 bases, J lost 4 bases, and 9 bases lay in between. CDR3 length: 13 amino acids. CDR1 is WSHSY and CDR2 is SAAADI in the germline V gene.

V and J are TRBV10-3 and TRBJ2-7; 14 bases are a match to TRBD2. V gave up 2 bases and J gave up 6 bases; unmatched junction bases: 6. The germline V gene encodes CDR1 ENHRY and CDR2 SYGVKD. This CDR3 is built from 16 residues. CDR3 DNA sequence: TGTGCCATCAGTGAGGCCTCGACTAGCGGGGGGGCCGAGCAGTACTTC. Its translation is CAISEASTSGGAEQYF.

This clone was seen a few times. The chain recombines TRBV27 with TRBJ1-6, with TRBD1 matching 7 bases. Germline lookup yields CDR1 MNHEY and CDR2 SMNVEV (reference sequence). V dropped 8 bases and J dropped 7; count of bases not matched to a gene: 5. This CDR3 spans 13 amino acids. CDR3: CASYRGGNSPLHF. CDR3 bases: TGTGCCAGCTACAGGGGCGGGAATTCACCCCTCCACTTT.

J is TRBJ2-3 and V is TRBV28; 12 bases line up with TRBD2. The V and J ends lost 5 bases and 4 bases, in that order; junction bases with no gene match: 7. The CDR3 totals 16 residues. Germline values: CDR1 MDHEN, CDR2 SYDVKM. The CDR3 spells CASSLTTSGSADTQYF. DNA of the CDR3: TGTGCCAGCAGTCTCACGACTAGCGGGAGTGCAGATACGCAGTATTTT.

This rearrangement joins TRBV6-2 or TRBV6-3 to TRBJ2-7, with 9 nucleotides matching TRBD2. V trimming: 2 bases; J trimming: 3 bases; junction bases outside the gene matches: 5. This CDR3 contains 15 residues. Germline loops: CDR1 MNHEY, CDR2 SVGEGT. For the CDR3, the DNA is TGTGCCAGCAGTTACGCGACTAGCGGAGACTACGAGCAGTACTTC. Translated, it gives CASSYATSGDYEQYF.